The clone carrying this T cell receptor (beta chain) is categorized as medium-sized. The germline CDR1 and CDR2 sequences are MNHEY and SVGAGI. There are 13 residues in the CDR3. Trimming cost V 2 bases and J 6 bases, with 11 bases left between them. The data were taken from a study of molecular identifiers for immune sequencing clone quantification. Each CDR3 protein is one row after TCRdb ran MiXCR on the PCR reads. This table holds approximately 10,000 distinct CDR3 sequences, roughly a sixth found once. This TCR came from a human donor in good health. Some libraries in this study had Jurkat cell RNA spiked in. Sequencing input: naive CD8+ T cells from blood, with Jurkat cell RNA spiked in. Subset given: FACS-sorted CD8+CD4-CCR7+CD45RA+ naive T cells. V gene TRBV6-5 combines with J gene TRBJ2-7, with D possibly matching TRBD1 (5 bases). Written as DNA, the CDR3 is TGTGCCAGCAGTTACCAGGGTCTGGGCGAGCAGTACTTC. The encoded protein is CASSYQGLGEQYF.